This T cell receptor beta chain stems from a study of blood T cell repertoires in COVID-19 (dated by TCRdb to 2020 to 2022). Regarding the research as a whole: Recovered participants in ImmuneRACE Cohort 3 were defined as having two consecutive negative NP/OP PCR tests, clearance from a healthcare professional, or resolution of symptoms. Samples covering the acute and convalescent phases of COVID-19 were provided by collaborators in the United States, Italy and Spain. The material from the prospective study consisted of cDNA or gDNA derived from T cells, B-cell-depleted T cells, or PBMCs. Deeply sampled blood TCRbeta repertoires from subjects exposed to, actively infected with, or recovered from COVID-19 were included in the dataset. The repertoires were released in a freely available public database intended as a resource for research on the immune response to SARS-CoV-2. Samples were obtained from the ongoing ImmuneRACE study (first 160 participants) and from some 1,200 subjects provided by 6 global collaborators. Nearly every sample came with metadata listing a de-identified subject ID, COVID-19 status, age in years and sex. HLA class I and class II types, where available, came from metadata supplied by the sample provider rather than from assay-based typing. Beyond this particular receptor, the publication reports: The amount of clinical and demographic metadata varied by source and participant and was provided uncurated.

Participants in the prospective study were aged roughly 18 to 100 years, lived in approximately 26 United States geographic areas, and enrolled through a virtual design. In the prospective study, participants were assigned to cohorts based on the clinical history participants reported in a screening survey and a study questionnaire. In the prospective study, whole blood, serum and a nasopharyngeal or oropharyngeal swab were collected from each participant by mobile phlebotomists. Over an approximately two-month period, participants in the prospective study had the option of providing additional blood draws and questionnaires. Blood samples from the prospective study were shipped frozen or at room temperature prior to DNA extraction. On this clone: Its antigen remains unidentified. There are no base qualities to consult, and no much larger clone falls within one base.

TCRbeta CDR3 regions were amplified from genomic DNA using the immunoSEQ Assay, a bias-controlled multiplex PCR. Turning to the authors' computational methods: Within the assay, amplification of reference gene primers was used to estimate how many nucleated cells each sample contained. To quantify the absolute abundance of each unique TCRbeta CDR3 rearrangement, sequence reads were collapsed and filtered. Productive Simpson clonality was computed per sample as the square root of Simpson's diversity index over productive rearrangements. TCRdb retrieved this table from immuneACCESS and kept in-frame rearrangements only. Not all clones are present; in checked studies, unresolved V genes account for under half, and no reason is known for the remainder. V, J and clone size reflect that table, while D and trimming were determined from the DNA. This sample has 200,000 or so clones in its table, and roughly 84% of those were observed once. 7% to 7.5% of the sample lies in the top ten.

V was cut back by 0 bases and J by 4 bases, leaving a gap of 3 bases between them. The germline V gene (reference sequence) yields SGHNT for CDR1 and YYREEE for CDR2. The CDR3 goes from the cysteine to the phenylalanine over 12 residues. Only the CDR3 DNA is retained, 36 bases long and in frame from the first base. This clonotype was sampled from a man between 25 and 39 years old in a cohort exposed to, infected with or recovered from COVID-19 (not recorded which). The sequencing sample was made of PBMCs or T cells enriched from blood (not recorded which). In this chain, TRBV5-4 is recombined with TRBJ2-3, with no D gene named confidently. The CDR3 region reads CASSLAADTQYF. The nucleotide sequence is TGTGCCAGCAGCTTGGCCGCAGATACGCAGTATTTT. The CDR3, completed at both ends by the reference TRBV5-4 and TRBJ2-3 genes, gives the full variable domain ETGVTQSPTHLIKTRGQQVTLRCSSQSGHNTVSWYQQALGQGPQFIFQYYREEENGRGNFPPRFSGLQFPNYSSELNVNALELDDSALYLCASSLAADTQYFGPGTRLTVL.